This T cell receptor (beta chain) was captured in a study of blood T cell repertoires in COVID-19. In the study overall: COVID-19 samples from acute and convalescent phases originated in the United States, Italy and Spain.

Authors' analysis steps: Nucleated cell number was recorded as an estimate derived from reference gene primer amplification. Assay used: immunoSEQ multiplex PCR; TCRdb lists only in-frame clones, some missing. The D gene and trimming were derived from the DNA, and the V and J assignments and clone size from that table. The sample yields 190,000 or so clones, just under 90% seen once. Germline CDR1 is MNHNS and CDR2 is SASEGT. This CDR3 spans 14 amino acids. Trimming removed 2 bases from V and 2 bases from J, with 9 bases in between. The sequenced sample was peripheral blood. The receptor was isolated from a woman between 18 and 29 years old who had recovered from COVID-19. This chain uses TRBV6-1 with TRBJ1-1; TRBD1 might be the D (6 bases). The CDR3 here is CASSEYRVNTEAFF. CDR3 bases: TGTGCCAGCAGTGAATACAGGGTCAACACTGAAGCTTTCTTT.